This TCR beta chain is from a study of post-analysis software for immune sequencing data. Turning to the study itself: Clinical courses comprised relapsing-remitting, secondary progressive and progressive-relapsing multiple sclerosis. General study findings and limits: Significantly lower normalized Chao1 diversity was seen in multiple sclerosis patients than in controls. Roughly 5 TRBV segments, TRBV5-6, TRBV5-1 and TRBV20-1 among them, were found more frequent in patients than controls.

Per germline, CDR1 DFQATT and CDR2 SNEGSKA (reference sequence). This CDR3 is built from 14 residues. With V trimmed by 6 bases and J by 10 bases, 13 bases remained unmatched. A word on this clonotype: Its antigen is as yet unknown.

TCR beta cDNA libraries had unique molecular identifiers. T cells numbering about 0.95 to 10 million yielded about 500,000 cDNA molecules. TCRdb ran MiXCR on the PCR reads and lists one entry per CDR3 protein. Of approximately 460,000 distinct CDR3 sequences listed, over 35% are singletons. V is TRBV20-1 and J is TRBJ2-1, with 9 bases aligning to TRBD2. The clonotype originates from a girl aged 10 to 17 with multiple sclerosis. Specimen: blood. This CDR3 reads CSAENSGSSYEQFF. The CDR3, as DNA: TGCAGTGCAGAAAATAGCGGGAGCTCCTACGAGCAGTTCTTC.